The rows below give T cell receptor beta chains drawn from one sample of a study of CD8 T cells in ankylosing spondylitis. TCRdb redid the calling of the 5' RACE reads with MiXCR, one entry per CDR3 protein. Found here are 700,000 or so distinct CDR3 sequences, under 20% of them singletons; the top ten hold under 20%. The material sequenced was blood, either unsorted or a sorted T cell fraction (not recorded which). These receptor sequences come from a male donor with ankylosing spondylitis. Each CDR3 is given with its conserved first and last residue. A D gene is named only where the DNA matches it firmly. Rows may omit the clone size; those that give it use once, few, many or a size class.

DNA | CDR3 | J | V | D | size | length
TGTGCCAGCAGCTTACTGGGGGGTTCCCGCGAGCAGTACTTC | CASSLLGGSREQYF | TRBJ2-7 | TRBV7-2 | - | - | 14
TGTGCCAGCGCGAGGCTTGGCTACGAGCAGTACTTC | CASARLGYEQYF | TRBJ2-7 | TRBV7-8 | - | few | 12
TGTGCCTGGGGTCATAGCGCCTACTACAATGAGCAGTTCTTC | CAWGHSAYYNEQFF | TRBJ2-1 | TRBV30 | - | - | 14
TGTGCCAGCATCCCCGGGACTAGCAGGGTAGATGAGCAGTTCTTC | CASIPGTSRVDEQFF | TRBJ2-1 | TRBV12-3/TRBV12-4 | TRBD2 | - | 15
TGCAGTGCTATCCGGACTAGCGGAGCGAACACCGGGGAGCTGTTTTTT | CSAIRTSGANTGELFF | TRBJ2-2 | TRBV20-1 | TRBD2 | - | 16
TGTGCCAGCAGTTACCCGGGCCAATGGGGGACCCAGTACTTC | CASSYPGQWGTQYF | TRBJ2-5 | TRBV6-5 | - | few | 14
TGTGCCAGCAGTTATGGACAGGGGGCTAATGAAAAACTGTTTTTT | CASSYGQGANEKLFF | TRBJ1-4 | TRBV12-3/TRBV12-4 | TRBD1 | few | 15
TGTGCCAGCAGTGAGGAACCCTACGAGCAGTACTTC | CASSEEPYEQYF | TRBJ2-7 | TRBV12-3/TRBV12-4 | - | - | 12
TGCGCCAGCAGCCAAGGGGCAGTCGGGACAGCCACAGATACGCAGTATTTT | CASSQGAVGTATDTQYF | TRBJ2-3 | TRBV4-3 | TRBD1 | - | 17
TGTGCCAGCAGGGACAGCCCAAGCTCCTACGAGCAGTACTTC | CASRDSPSSYEQYF | TRBJ2-7 | TRBV27 | - | - | 14
TGTGCCAGCAGTCCAACGACTAGCGTGGATGAGCAGTTCTTC | CASSPTTSVDEQFF | TRBJ2-1 | TRBV12-3/TRBV12-4 | TRBD2 | - | 14
TGTGCCAGCAGCCAAGATATGGGGGGCGGGCAGCCCCAGCATTTT | CASSQDMGGGQPQHF | TRBJ1-5 | TRBV3-1 | - | - | 15
TGCAGCGTCGATCGGGATGAAAAAGGAGGCTATGGCTACACCTTC | CSVDRDEKGGYGYTF | TRBJ1-2 | TRBV29-1 | - | - | 15
TGTGCCAGCAGCTCCCTTAAGGGAGAGCAGTACTTC | CASSSLKGEQYF | TRBJ2-7 | TRBV3-1 | - | few | 12
TGTGCCAGCAGCTTGGATCCGCCAAACGTCTATGGCTACACCTTC | CASSLDPPNVYGYTF | TRBJ1-2 | TRBV5-6 | - | - | 15
TGCGCCAGCAGCCAAAACAGGGACTTTAATGAAAAACTGTTTTTT | CASSQNRDFNEKLFF | TRBJ1-4 | TRBV5-1 | - | - | 15
TGCAGTGCTAGAGATCGGGCGACGACTATGGGGGTGACCCAGTACTTC | CSARDRATTMGVTQYF | TRBJ2-5 | TRBV20-1 | - | - | 16
TGCAGCGTTGAAGAGGTCGGAACAGATACGCAGTATTTT | CSVEEVGTDTQYF | TRBJ2-3 | TRBV29-1 | - | few | 13
TGTGCCAGCAGTTACTCCGCGGGGGAGACCCAGTACTTC | CASSYSAGETQYF | TRBJ2-5 | TRBV6-5 | - | few | 13
TGTGCCAGCAGTCTACAATTCGGGGAGCTGTTTTTT | CASSLQFGELFF | TRBJ2-2 | TRBV6-2/TRBV6-3 | - | many | 12
TGTGCCAGCAGTCTATCAAAAGGGGGCGCGGAGACCCAGTACTTC | CASSLSKGGAETQYF | TRBJ2-5 | TRBV12-3/TRBV12-4 | TRBD1 | many | 15
TGCGCCAGCAGCCAGGGGACTAGCGGGCACACACTCTCCTACAATGAGCAGTTCTTC | CASSQGTSGHTLSYNEQFF | TRBJ2-1 | TRBV5-1 | TRBD2 | - | 19
TGTGCCAGCAGCTTGGAGAGGGTTCCCTACAATGAGCAGTTCTTC | CASSLERVPYNEQFF | TRBJ2-1 | TRBV7-9 | - | many | 15
TGCGCCAGCACCCCAATAGTAAACGTCGGGGCCGGGGAGCTGTTTTTT | CASTPIVNVGAGELFF | TRBJ2-2 | TRBV5-1 | - | once | 16
TGTGCCAGCAGTTTTGCTAACACAGATACGCAGTATTTT | CASSFANTDTQYF | TRBJ2-3 | TRBV12-3/TRBV12-4 | - | - | 13
TGTGCCAGCAAGCGGCTCAATGAGCAGTTCTTC | CASKRLNEQFF | TRBJ2-1 | TRBV27 | - | - | 11
TGCAGCGTTGAAGTGGGGGCCGACGGCGGGGTGCAGTACTTC | CSVEVGADGGVQYF | TRBJ2-7 | TRBV29-1 | - | - | 14